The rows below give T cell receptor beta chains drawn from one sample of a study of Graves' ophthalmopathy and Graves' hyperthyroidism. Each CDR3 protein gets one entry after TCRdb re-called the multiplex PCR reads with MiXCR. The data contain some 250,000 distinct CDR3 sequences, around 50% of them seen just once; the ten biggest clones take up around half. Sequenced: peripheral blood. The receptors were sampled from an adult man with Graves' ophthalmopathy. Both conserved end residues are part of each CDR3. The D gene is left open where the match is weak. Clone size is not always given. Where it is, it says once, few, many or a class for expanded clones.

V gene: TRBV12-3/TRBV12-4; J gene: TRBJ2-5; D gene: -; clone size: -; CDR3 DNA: TGTGCCAGCAGTTTTGGCCAGGGGACCCAGTACTTC; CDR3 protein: CASSFGQGTQYF
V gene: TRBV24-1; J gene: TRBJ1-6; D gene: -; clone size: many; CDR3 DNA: TGTGCCACCAGTGATTCTACCGCCGGACGGAATTCACCCCTCCACTTT; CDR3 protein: CATSDSTAGRNSPLHF
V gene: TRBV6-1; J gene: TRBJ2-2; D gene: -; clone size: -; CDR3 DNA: TGTGCCAGCAGTGAAGCGTGGCTAGCGAGCACCGGGGAGCTGTTTTTT; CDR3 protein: CASSEAWLASTGELFF
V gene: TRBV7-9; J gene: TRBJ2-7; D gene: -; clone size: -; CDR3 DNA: TGTGCCAGCAGCTTAGGACAGGCCTCCTACGAGCAGTACTTC; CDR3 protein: CASSLGQASYEQYF
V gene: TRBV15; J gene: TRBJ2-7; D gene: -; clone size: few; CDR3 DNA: TGTGCCACCAGCAGAGATGGCGGACAGACCTACGAGCAGTACTTC; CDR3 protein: CATSRDGGQTYEQYF
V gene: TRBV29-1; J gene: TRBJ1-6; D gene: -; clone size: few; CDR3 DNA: TGCAGCGTCTCGGGCGGGGTAAGGGATTCACCCCTCCACTTT; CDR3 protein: CSVSGGVRDSPLHF
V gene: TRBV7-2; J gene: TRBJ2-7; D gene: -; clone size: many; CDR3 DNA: TGTGCCAGCAGCCCGGACTACGAGCAGTACTTC; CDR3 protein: CASSPDYEQYF
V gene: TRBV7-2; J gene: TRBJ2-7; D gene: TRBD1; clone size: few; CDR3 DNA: TGTGCCAGCAGCTTAGTGACAGGGGAGACCTACGAGCAGTACTTC; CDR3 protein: CASSLVTGETYEQYF
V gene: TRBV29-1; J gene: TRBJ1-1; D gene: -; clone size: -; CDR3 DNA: TGCAGCTTGGATGGACAGAGCAGGTGGATGAACACTGAAGCTTTCTTT; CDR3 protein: CSLDGQSRWMNTEAFF
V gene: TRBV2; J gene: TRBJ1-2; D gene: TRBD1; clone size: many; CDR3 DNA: TGTGTCAGAGCAGGCACAGGGGATGGCTACACCTTC; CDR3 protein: CVRAGTGDGYTF
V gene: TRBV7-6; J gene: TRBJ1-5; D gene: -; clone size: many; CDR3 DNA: TGTGCCAGCAGTCCGACGGGCTTCAATCAGCCCCAGCATTTT; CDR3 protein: CASSPTGFNQPQHF
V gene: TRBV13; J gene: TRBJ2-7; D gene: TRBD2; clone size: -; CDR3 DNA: TGTGCCAGCAGAAGGACTAGGGCCTACGAGCAGTACTTC; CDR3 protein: CASRRTRAYEQYF
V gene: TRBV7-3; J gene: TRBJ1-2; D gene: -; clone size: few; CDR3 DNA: TGTGCCAGCAGCTTAACTCCCGATGGCTACACCTTC; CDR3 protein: CASSLTPDGYTF
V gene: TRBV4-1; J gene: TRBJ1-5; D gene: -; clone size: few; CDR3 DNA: TGCGCCAGCAGCCAACAGGACGGAATCAATCAGCCCCAGCATTTT; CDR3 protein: CASSQQDGINQPQHF
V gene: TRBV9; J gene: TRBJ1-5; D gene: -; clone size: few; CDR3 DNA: TGTGCCAGCAGCCCAGATCCAGGCAATCAGCCCCAGCATTTT; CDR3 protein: CASSPDPGNQPQHF
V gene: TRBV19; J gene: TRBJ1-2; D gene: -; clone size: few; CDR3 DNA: TGTGCCAGTAGTATACAGGCCGGTTGGGATGGCTACACCTTC; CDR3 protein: CASSIQAGWDGYTF
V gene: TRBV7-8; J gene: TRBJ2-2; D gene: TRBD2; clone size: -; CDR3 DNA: TGTGCCAGCAGCTTTAAAGCGGGAGGGAGTTTCGGGGAGCTGTTTTTT; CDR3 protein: CASSFKAGGSFGELFF
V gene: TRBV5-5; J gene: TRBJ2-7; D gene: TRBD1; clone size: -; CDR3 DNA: TGTGCCAGCAGCTCCATTACAGGGGGCGCCCTCTACGAGCAGTACTTC; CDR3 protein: CASSSITGGALYEQYF
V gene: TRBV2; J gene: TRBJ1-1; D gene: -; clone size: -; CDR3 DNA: TGTGCCAGCAGCTTGGAGTTGGGGGCGGGCACTGAAGCTTTCTTT; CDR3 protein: CASSLELGAGTEAFF
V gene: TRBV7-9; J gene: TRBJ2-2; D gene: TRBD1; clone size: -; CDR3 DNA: TGTGCCAGCAGCCCAGGACAGGGTTGGACCGGGGAGCTGTTTTTT; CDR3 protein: CASSPGQGWTGELFF
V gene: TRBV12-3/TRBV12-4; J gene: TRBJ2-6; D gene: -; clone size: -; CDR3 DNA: TGTGCCAGCAGTCCAGGGAGTCCGGGGGCCAACGCCCTGACTTTC; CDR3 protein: CASSPGSPGANALTF
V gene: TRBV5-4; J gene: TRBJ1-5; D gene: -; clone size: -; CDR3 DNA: TGTGCCAGCAGCAGGACGGCCAATAGCAATCAGCCCCAGCATTTT; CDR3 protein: CASSRTANSNQPQHF
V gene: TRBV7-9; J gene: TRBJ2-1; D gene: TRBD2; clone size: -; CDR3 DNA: TGTGCCAGCAGCTTAACGTATAGCGGGAGCGACAATGAGCAGTTCTTC; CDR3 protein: CASSLTYSGSDNEQFF
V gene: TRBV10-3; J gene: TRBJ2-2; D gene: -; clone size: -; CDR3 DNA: TGTGCCAGCAGTCCGGGACGGCCAGAGGACACCGGGGAGCTGTTTTTT; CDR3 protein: CASSPGRPEDTGELFF
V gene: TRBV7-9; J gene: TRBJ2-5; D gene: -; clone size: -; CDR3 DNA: TGTGCCAGCAGTTCGGGACGGAGCACAGATACGCAGTACTTC; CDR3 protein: CASSSGRSTDTQYF
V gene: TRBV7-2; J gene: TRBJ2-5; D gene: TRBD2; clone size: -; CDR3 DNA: TGTGCCAGCAGCTTCGGCGGGAGAGTGGAAGAGACCCAGTACTTC; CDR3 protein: CASSFGGRVEETQYF
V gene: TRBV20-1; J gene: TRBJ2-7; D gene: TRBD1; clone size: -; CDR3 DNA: TGCAGTGCTAGTTGGGGACAGGTCTACGAGCAGTACTTC; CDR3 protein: CSASWGQVYEQYF
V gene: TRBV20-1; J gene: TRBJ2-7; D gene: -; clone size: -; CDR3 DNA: TGCAGTGCTAGAGACCGCCTGGGCCTTACCGAGCAGTACTTC; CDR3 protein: CSARDRLGLTEQYF
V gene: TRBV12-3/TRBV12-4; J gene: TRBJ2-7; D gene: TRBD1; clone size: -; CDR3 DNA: TGTGCCAGCGGTTTACGACAGGGTGGGTACGAGCAGTACTTC; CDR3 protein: CASGLRQGGYEQYF
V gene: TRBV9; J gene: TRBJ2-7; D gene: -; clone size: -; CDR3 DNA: TGTGCCAGCAGCGTGCTGCGGGGTACCTACGAGCAGTACTTC; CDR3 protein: CASSVLRGTYEQYF
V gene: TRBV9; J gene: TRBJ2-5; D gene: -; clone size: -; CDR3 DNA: TGTGCCAGCAGCCGTAGCTGGGCAGACGAGACCCAGTACTTC; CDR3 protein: CASSRSWADETQYF
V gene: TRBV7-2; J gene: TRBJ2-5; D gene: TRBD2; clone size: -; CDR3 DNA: TGTGCCAGCAGCTTAGCGAGCAGCGGGGGGAAGGAGACCCAGTACTTC; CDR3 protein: CASSLASSGGKETQYF
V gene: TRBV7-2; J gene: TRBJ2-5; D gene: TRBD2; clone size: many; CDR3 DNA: TGTGCCAGCAGCTGGACTAGTGGTGTGTCAGAGACCCAGTACTTC; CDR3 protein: CASSWTSGVSETQYF
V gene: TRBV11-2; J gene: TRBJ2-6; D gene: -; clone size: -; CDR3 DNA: TGTGCCAGCAGGGGCTCCAGCTCTGGGGCCAACGTCCTGACTTTC; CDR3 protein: CASRGSSSGANVLTF
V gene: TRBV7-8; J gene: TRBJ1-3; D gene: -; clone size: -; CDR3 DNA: TGTGCCAGCAGCTTTCAGACAGGTCGGGTGTCTGGAAACACCATATATTTT; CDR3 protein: CASSFQTGRVSGNTIYF
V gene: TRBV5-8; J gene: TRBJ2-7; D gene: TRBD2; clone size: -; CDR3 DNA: TGTGCCAGCAGCGTGACTAGCGGGGGTTTGTACGAGCAGTACTTC; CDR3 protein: CASSVTSGGLYEQYF
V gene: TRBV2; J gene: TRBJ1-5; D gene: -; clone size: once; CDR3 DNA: TGTGCCAGCAGTGACAGGGAAGGCAATCAGCCCCAGCATTTT; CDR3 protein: CASSDREGNQPQHF
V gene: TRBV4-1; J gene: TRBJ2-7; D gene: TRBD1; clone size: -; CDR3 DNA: TGCGCCAGCAGCCAAGATATTGGGGGACAGGGCGAGCAGTACTTC; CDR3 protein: CASSQDIGGQGEQYF
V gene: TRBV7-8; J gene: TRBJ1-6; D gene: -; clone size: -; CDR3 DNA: TGTGCCAGCAGCCTGGAGGGGATAAGGAGGACGTCGCGGAATTCACCCCTCCACTTT; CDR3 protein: CASSLEGIRRTSRNSPLHF
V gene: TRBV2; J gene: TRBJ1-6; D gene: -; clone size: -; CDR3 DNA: TGTGCCAGCAGTGATGAGGACAGAGCCAATTCACCCCTCCACTTT; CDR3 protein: CASSDEDRANSPLHF
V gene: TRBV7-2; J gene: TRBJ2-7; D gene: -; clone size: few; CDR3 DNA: TGTGCCAGCAGCGCACAGGGTATAACCTACGAGCAGTACTTC; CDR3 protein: CASSAQGITYEQYF
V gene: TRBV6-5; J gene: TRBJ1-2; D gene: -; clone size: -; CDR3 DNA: TGTGCCAGCAGTGAGCCCCCCTATGGCTACACCTTC; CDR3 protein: CASSEPPYGYTF
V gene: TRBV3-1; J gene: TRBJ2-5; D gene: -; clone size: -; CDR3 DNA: TGTGCCAGCAGCCCACACCAAGAGACCCAGTACTTC; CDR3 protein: CASSPHQETQYF
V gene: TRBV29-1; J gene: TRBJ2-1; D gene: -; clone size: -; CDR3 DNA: TGCAGCGTTGGTTTAGCGCTGATGGATGAGCAGTTCTTC; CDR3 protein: CSVGLALMDEQFF
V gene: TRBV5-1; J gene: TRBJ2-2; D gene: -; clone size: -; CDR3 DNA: TGCGCCAGCAGCCCCGTCGGGGCCACCGGGGAGCTGTTTTTT; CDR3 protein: CASSPVGATGELFF
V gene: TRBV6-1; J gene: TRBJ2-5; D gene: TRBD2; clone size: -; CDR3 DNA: TGTGCCAGCAGCCAGGCGGGAGGGGGAGAGACCCAGTACTTC; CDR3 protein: CASSQAGGGETQYF
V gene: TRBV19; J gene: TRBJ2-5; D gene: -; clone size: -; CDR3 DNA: TGTGCCAGTAGTACCACCCCGCGGAGACTCCAAGAGACCCAGTACTTC; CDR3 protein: CASSTTPRRLQETQYF
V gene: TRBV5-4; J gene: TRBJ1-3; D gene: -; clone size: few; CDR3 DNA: TGTGCCAGCAGCACAGGGATCTCTGGAAACACCATATATTTT; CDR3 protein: CASSTGISGNTIYF
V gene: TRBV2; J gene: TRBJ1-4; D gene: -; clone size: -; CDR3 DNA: TGCGCCAGCAGCCAAGTCAGGGGAGGGGCCCTATCTAATGAAAAACTGTTTTTT; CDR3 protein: CASSQVRGGALSNEKLFF
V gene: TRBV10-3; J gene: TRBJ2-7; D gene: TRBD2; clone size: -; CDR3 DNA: TGTGCCATCAGGGGGGGGGAGAGGGACGAGCAGTACTTC; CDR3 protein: CAIRGGERDEQYF
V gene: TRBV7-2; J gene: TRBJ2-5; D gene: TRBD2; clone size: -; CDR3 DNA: TGCGCCAGCAGCTTGGACGGTAGCGGGGCTTGGTACCAAGAGACCCAGTACTTC; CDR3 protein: CASSLDGSGAWYQETQYF
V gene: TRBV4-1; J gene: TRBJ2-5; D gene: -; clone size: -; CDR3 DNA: TGCGCCAGCAGCCAAGATGGCAGGGTGGGGGAGACCCAGTACTTC; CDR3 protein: CASSQDGRVGETQYF
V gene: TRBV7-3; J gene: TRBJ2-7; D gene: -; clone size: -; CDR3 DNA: TGTGCCAGCAGTCTCACATCGGGCGAGCAGTACTTC; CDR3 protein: CASSLTSGEQYF
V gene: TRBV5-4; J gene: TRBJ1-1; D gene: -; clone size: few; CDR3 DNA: TGTGCCAGCAGCTTTTTAGGTGAAGCTTTCTTT; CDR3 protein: CASSFLGEAFF
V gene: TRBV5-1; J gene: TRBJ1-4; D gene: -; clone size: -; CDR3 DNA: TGTGCCAGCAGCTTGGCGGGGGCGCGTGAAAAACTGTTTTTT; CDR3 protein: CASSLAGAREKLFF